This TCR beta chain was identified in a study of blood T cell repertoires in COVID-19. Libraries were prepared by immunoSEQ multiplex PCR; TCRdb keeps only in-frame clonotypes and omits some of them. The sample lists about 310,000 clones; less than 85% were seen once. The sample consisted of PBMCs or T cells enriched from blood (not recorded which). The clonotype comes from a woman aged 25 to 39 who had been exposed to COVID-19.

In DNA, the CDR3 is TGTGCCAGCAGCGTAGCTACGCGGGGCCGGCAAGAGACCCAGTACTTC. Protein: CASSVATRGRQETQYF. The chain employs TRBV9 and TRBJ2-5, with a tentative D call TRBD2 (6 bases). V lost 0 bases and J lost 2, with 14 bases in between. The CDR3 is made up of 16 amino acids. Germline V CDR1 and CDR2: SGDLS, YYNGEE.